This is a list of T cell receptor beta chains from one sample in a study of T cell responses to AZD1222 COVID-19 vaccine. Only in-frame clones appear in the TCRdb table, and some are missing; sequencing was by immunoSEQ multiplex PCR. The sample includes about 130,000 clones, roughly 91% of them seen just once. Sequences were derived from peripheral blood, sampled on day 0 of AZD1222 vaccination. The receptors shown here come from an adult in good health. Each CDR3 is given with its conserved first and last residue.

>TRBV7-6|12
CASSLAGYEQFF
>TRBV7-2|14
CASSVGTGFYEQYF
>TRBV6-5|15
CASSYGTSGVNEQFF
>TRBV6-5|14
CASSPGTSLGVQYF
>TRBV13|17
CASSFFRDRRSDYGYTF
>TRBV7-9|17
CASSRELIGSENQPQHF
>TRBV5-6|13
CATTGGHENTIYF
>TRBV12-3/TRBV12-4|13
CASSMDKPYGYTF
>TRBV6-2/TRBV6-3|15
CASSLLVGSYNEQFF
>TRBV6-5|15
CASSYGGVGKGEQFF
>TRBV28|15
CASSGSTGREYGYTF
>TRBV5-4|15
CASSQGGLGAYEQYF
>TRBV19|14
CASSMGVLNTEAFF
>TRBV2|16
CASSDGRVISNQPQHF
>TRBV5-4|14
CASSKDRGALEQYF
>TRBV12-3/TRBV12-4|13
CASSLNSGNTIYF
>TRBV4-1|13
CASSQVPAGTQYF
>TRBV11-3|13
CASSLAAGFEQYF
>TRBV19|15
CASSKLGQVSYEQYF
>TRBV11-2|13
CASSQGQSGELFF
>TRBV2|15
CASSDGQVIFDEQYF
>TRBV19|18
CASSMGQVKSSYNSPLHF
>TRBV7-6|16
CASSLAPGGTGNEQFF
>TRBV28|14
CASSPTGTTSPLHF
>TRBV10-3|13
CAITWTGFYGYTF
>TRBV7-3|11
CASSASSEQFF
>TRBV10-3|15
CAISERTGKNTEAFF
>TRBV7-2|15
CASSEGTGLRETQYF
>TRBV7-2|14
CASSLDNSGNTIYF
>TRBV18|17
CASSPRQGPHIDDGYTF
>TRBV7-2|16
CASSRNLAGGLLEQFF
>TRBV7-2|17
CASSTITGEGGSNTQYF
>TRBV7-2|14
CASSQGALLYEQYF
>TRBV7-2|13
CASSLPQNYGYTF
>TRBV19|12
CASSPGGETQYF
>TRBV6-2/TRBV6-3|16
CASSYETSGSTDTQYF
>TRBV11-3|14
CASSFGSANYEQYF
>TRBV4-3|14
CASSQGGLSNEQFF
>TRBV5-1|15
CASSLEWVRADTQYF
>TRBV15|13
CATTLAGTDTQYF
>TRBV10-3|14
CAIRDDSYNQPQHF
>TRBV28|13
CASSMAAVLRAFF
>TRBV2|11
CASSEAVEQYF
>TRBV5-1|16
CASSLNQGASNYGYTF
>TRBV9|16
CASSAQDRPSGNTIYF
>TRBV12-5|14
CASGGGLGANVLTF
>TRBV7-6|14
CASSRTGTNEKLFF
>TRBV7-3|15
CASSETSGGGYEQYF
>TRBV18|13
CASSPDRNYGYTF
>TRBV28|14
CATHDRGQDSPLHF
>TRBV29-1|12
CSVQQGNQPQHF
>TRBV30|10
CAWRDYGYTF
>TRBV5-1|14
CASSFTGGGTEAFF
>TRBV7-8|16
CASSLTGPSSGNTIYF
>TRBV25-1|17
CASSEYRFRGALNEQFF
>TRBV6-5|16
CASSYFRPAGGEGYTF
>TRBV14|13
CASSRDRNTEAFF
>TRBV3-1/TRBV3-2|15
CASSQGLAGPYEQYF
>TRBV2|10
CASLRVIYTF
>TRBV23-1|11
CASRRRHEQFF